This TCR beta chain was obtained from a study of blood T cells in healthy people across ages (dated by TCRdb to between 2015 and 2017). For context, the study as a whole: Template switching captured roughly one uniquely barcoded TCR beta cDNA molecule per two T cells in model experiments. The study measured age-related changes in TCR beta repertoire diversity using deep sequencing normalized with unique cDNA molecular identifiers. Four age groups were formed from the donors: young (average roughly 15 years), middle-aged (approximately 39), aged (roughly 58) and long-lived (around 80). To avoid experimental bias, donors of different ages were spread randomly across the sequencing lanes. Using the same blood draw, the study looked at two additional independent replicas of 1 million unique cDNA reads for two donors, one aged 18 to 30 and the other aged 80 or older.

In its sample, this clonotype was seen many times. Its antigen is still unknown. No quality values exist for individual bases; no much larger clone is one base distant. What the authors observed across the whole study: The CMV infection status of donors was not known, potentially confounding age-related changes in expanded clonotypes. Total diversity estimates from one million sequenced T cells were considered lower bounds and underestimates. There was a strong correlation between observed TCR beta diversity and the percentage of naive T cells measured by flow cytometry. As age increased, observed TCR beta diversity per million T cells dropped in a roughly linear way, and a significant reduction was already evident by age roughly 36. Bulk unsorted PBMC profiling prevented conclusive comparison of naive and antigen-experienced compartments. Compared with the aged group, the long-lived group had more naive CD4+ T cells, fewer expanded clones and increased TCR diversity, a pattern suggesting age selection.

The roughly 39 donors, aged about 6 to 95 years, were systemically healthy Caucasian individuals from Russia. Each donor gave 8 to 10 milliliters of peripheral blood, drawn into EDTA-treated Vacutainer tubes. PBMCs were isolated by Ficoll-Paque density-gradient centrifugation, with at least 6.5 million obtained per sample. Trizol reagent was used to extract total RNA from PBMCs, with at least 6 micrograms per sample. For every donor, flow cytometry on a PBMC aliquot measured the percentage of naive CD45RAhigh/CD27high T cells. Per the germline V gene, SGHTA is the CDR1 and FQGTGA is the CDR2. The CDR3 contains 20 residues, cysteine and phenylalanine counted. Only CDR3 DNA is held: 60 bases, read in frame from base 1. V and J are trimmed by 0 bases and 2 bases, and the gene matches miss 9 bases of the junction. To prepare the library, 5' RACE was applied. Instrument used: Illumina HiSeq 2500. A second PCR of about 7 to 12 cycles was performed with a sample-barcoded 5' primer and a J-beta primer mix. A template-switch 5' adaptor carrying 12 random nucleotides introduced a unique molecular identifier onto each TCR beta cDNA molecule. At least 2.5 million CDR3-containing paired-end reads were obtained from each sample. All of the RNA was converted into first-strand cDNA using the Mint cDNA synthesis kit, with a TRBC-specific oligonucleotide serving as the primer. All cDNA was treated with uracil-DNA glycosylase and then went through a first 18-cycle PCR with the universal primers M1SS and BC2_uni_R. From the authors' description of their analysis: For normalization, 1 million high-quality reads were randomly selected from each sample, with every read carrying a distinct molecular identifier. Instead of being binned into consensus sequences, reads with shared molecular identifiers were discarded. MiTCR, run with a Q25 quality threshold and the strictest error-elimination algorithm, handled CDR3 identification, clonotype clustering and error correction. A nonparametric unseen species model with Euler transformation was used to estimate lower-bound total TCR beta diversity. Starting from the raw public reads, TCRdb applied fastp trimming at Q25, assembled clones with MiXCR and retained in-frame beta chains. Identical CDR3 protein sequences are pooled into one entry, listed with their most common genes and DNA. What appears here as the V and J calls and clone size reflects TCRdb's work, not the paper's. For this sample there are approximately 810,000 distinct CDR3 sequences; 30% to 45% appear just once. The top ten clonotypes cover approximately 13% of the sample.

The receptor comes from a man aged 18 to 35 in good health. The receptor chain draws on TRBV7-3 and TRBJ2-3, with 15 bases aligning to TRBD2. Sample: blood. The CDR3 here reads CASSLTSLGLAGGTTDTQYF. In nucleotides, the sequence is TGTGCCAGCAGCTTAACGTCCTTGGGACTAGCGGGGGGAACCACAGATACGCAGTATTTT.